The entry below gives a single TCR beta chain sequence along with its context. What it binds is unknown. One end of the junction fails to match germline, which may point to a read error. MiXCR was run by TCRdb on the multiplex PCR reads, yielding one entry per CDR3 protein. The data contain about 200,000 distinct CDR3 sequences, 31% of them seen just once; the ten biggest clones take up about 4.3%. This CDR3 is built from 12 residues. The germline gives CDR1 SGHRS, CDR2 YFSETQ. Breast cancer patients provided tissue from their axillary draining lymph nodes. This sample was taken from a study of breast tumors, draining lymph nodes, adjacent tissues. Notes on the study in general: Luminal-like breast cancer showed significantly greater tumor-nontumor repertoire similarity than basal-like breast cancer did. Data only fit, rather than demonstrated, lymph node origin of most tumor T cells. Data fit most tumor T cells coming from lymph node, expanding in tumor. Tumor TCR diversity was below lymph nodes but above nontumor tissue.

Source material: axillary lymph node tissue. The sequence was collected from a female donor with breast cancer. Some clones in this sample may be carry-over from other donors' samples. V gene TRBV5-1 combines with J gene TRBJ2-7; tentatively, D is TRBD2 (6 bases). This chain's CDR3 is CASSYSPGEHYF. The CDR3 DNA reads as TGCGCCAGTAGCTATTCCCCGGGGGAGCACTACTTC.